The rows below give T cell receptor beta chains drawn from one sample of a study of cytomegalovirus exposure and HLA in healthy donors. The assay was immunoSEQ multiplex PCR, and TCRdb's table has in-frame clones only and misses some. This sample's table reports 220,000 or so clones. Sample: PBMCs. These receptors came from a girl aged 2 to 10 in good health and CMV-seropositive. CDR3s include the opening cysteine and the closing phenylalanine or tryptophan. The order of the fields is D gene, J gene, V gene, CDR3 protein, CDR3 DNA. A D gene is named only where the DNA matches it firmly.

D: NA; J: TRBJ2-3; V: TRBV10-3; CDR3: CAIKAGLASSTDTQYF; DNA: TGTGCCATCAAAGCAGGTTTGGCCTCTAGCACAGATACGCAGTATTTT
D: NA; J: TRBJ2-5; V: TRBV11-1; CDR3: CASSFAGGRVIQETQYF; DNA: TGTGCCAGCAGCTTTGCTGGTGGCAGGGTGATCCAAGAGACCCAGTACTTC
D: NA; J: TRBJ1-1; V: TRBV19; CDR3: CASSILRGTEAFF; DNA: TGTGCCAGTAGTATACTTAGGGGCACTGAGGCTTTCTTT
D: TRBD1; J: TRBJ2-3; V: TRBV5-4; CDR3: CASSLGTGGGTDTQYF; DNA: TGTGCCAGCAGCTTGGGGACAGGGGGCGGGACAGATACGCAGTATTTT
D: TRBD1; J: TRBJ1-6; V: TRBV5-4; CDR3: CASSLQGFNSPLHF; DNA: TGTGCCAGCAGCTTACAGGGGTTCAATTCACCCCTCCACTTT
D: TRBD1; J: TRBJ2-7; V: TRBV28; CDR3: CASTAGQGISYEQYF; DNA: TGTGCCAGCACCGCGGGACAGGGGATTTCATACGAGCAGTACTTC
D: NA; J: TRBJ2-3; V: TRBV18; CDR3: CASSPRGSTDTQCF; DNA: TGTGCCAGCTCACCACGTGGAAGCACAGATACGCAGTGTTTT
D: NA; J: TRBJ2-2; V: TRBV5-5; CDR3: CATSLYPPGELFF; DNA: TGTGCCACCTCCCTATATCCGCCCGGGGAGCTGTTTTTT
D: NA; J: TRBJ2-1; V: TRBV5-6; CDR3: CASSLATLGWVEQFF; DNA: TGTGCCAGCAGCTTGGCGACGCTGGGCTGGGTAGAGCAGTTCTTC
D: TRBD1; J: TRBJ1-2; V: TRBV7-9; CDR3: CASSSTSGTGDYGYTF; DNA: TGTGCCAGCAGCTCCACCTCCGGGACAGGGGACTATGGCTACACCTTC
D: NA; J: TRBJ2-3; V: TRBV18; CDR3: CASSRQTDTQYF; DNA: TGTGCCAGCTCCCGACAGACAGATACGCAGTATTTT
D: NA; J: TRBJ1-4; V: TRBV6-5; CDR3: CASSPAQGTNEKLFF; DNA: TGTGCCAGCAGTCCAGCCCAGGGGACTAATGAAAAACTGTTTTTT
D: NA; J: TRBJ2-6; V: TRBV27; CDR3: CASRTGSGANVLTF; DNA: TGTGCCAGCAGGACAGGCTCTGGGGCCAACGTCCTGACTTTC
D: TRBD2; J: TRBJ2-7; V: TRBV28; CDR3: CASSGPPLADYEQYF; DNA: TGTGCCAGCAGTGGCCCTCCTCTAGCGGACTACGAGCAGTACTTC
D: NA; J: TRBJ2-7; V: TRBV27; CDR3: CASSPGGRIFYEQYF; DNA: TGTGCCAGCAGTCCCGGCGGGCGGATCTTCTACGAGCAGTACTTC
D: TRBD1; J: TRBJ1-2; V: TRBV2; CDR3: CASPSGQGKSNYGYTF; DNA: TGTGCCAGCCCATCGGGACAGGGGAAAAGTAACTATGGCTACACCTTC
D: TRBD2; J: TRBJ2-5; V: TRBV9; CDR3: CASSVGLAGQAAQETQYF; DNA: TGTGCCAGCAGCGTAGGCCTAGCGGGGCAGGCCGCCCAAGAGACCCAGTACTTC
D: NA; J: TRBJ1-2; V: TRBV5-1; CDR3: CASMPGVQGVKHFYGYTF; DNA: TGCGCCAGCATGCCCGGTGTCCAGGGCGTAAAACATTTCTATGGCTACACCTTC
D: TRBD1; J: TRBJ1-5; V: TRBV7-2; CDR3: CASSIQGVGGNQPQHF; DNA: TGTGCCAGCAGCATACAGGGGGTAGGGGGCAATCAGCCCCAGCATTTT
D: TRBD2; J: TRBJ2-7; V: TRBV6-6; CDR3: CASSRGVYEQYF; DNA: TGTGCCTCCTCACGGGGGGTGTACGAGCAGTACTTC
D: TRBD2; J: TRBJ2-1; V: TRBV19; CDR3: CASSIVVVAGALYNEQFF; DNA: TGTGCCAGTAGTATAGTTGTGGTAGCGGGAGCTCTCTACAATGAGCAGTTCTTC
D: TRBD1; J: TRBJ1-1; V: TRBV2; CDR3: CASRQGYTEAFF; DNA: TGTGCCAGCAGACAGGGGTACACTGAAGCTTTCTTT
D: NA; J: TRBJ2-5; V: TRBV6-5; CDR3: CASSYSFSGAGETQYF; DNA: TGTGCCAGCAGTTACTCTTTCTCGGGAGCGGGTGAGACCCAGTACTTC
D: NA; J: TRBJ2-3; V: TRBV5-1; CDR3: CASSGLAASTDTQYF; DNA: TGCGCCAGCAGTGGGTTAGCGGCGAGCACAGATACGCAGTATTTT
D: NA; J: TRBJ2-3; V: TRBV6-1; CDR3: CASSGGVSDTQYF; DNA: TGTGCCAGCAGTGGGGGAGTCAGTGATACGCAGTATTTT
D: NA; J: TRBJ2-3; V: TRBV27; CDR3: CASRARGSGTDTQYF; DNA: TGTGCCAGCAGGGCGAGGGGGTCGGGCACAGATACGCAGTATTTT
D: TRBD1; J: TRBJ2-7; V: TRBV5-6; CDR3: CASSHYAFDRGYEQYF; DNA: TGTGCCAGCAGCCACTATGCCTTCGACAGGGGGTACGAGCAGTACTTC
D: NA; J: TRBJ2-7; V: TRBV7-8; CDR3: CASSLAQVFSYEQYF; DNA: TGTGCCAGCAGCTTAGCACAGGTTTTCTCCTACGAGCAGTACTTC
D: NA; J: TRBJ1-5; V: TRBV7-9; CDR3: CASSRLGDRGPQHF; DNA: TGTGCCAGCAGCAGACTAGGTGACCGAGGGCCCCAGCATTTT
D: NA; J: TRBJ2-1; V: TRBV7-7; CDR3: CASSLVGGAYNEQFF; DNA: TGTGCTAGCAGCTTAGTAGGTGGGGCGTACAATGAGCAGTTCTTC
D: NA; J: TRBJ1-4; V: TRBV4-1; CDR3: CASSQAFQGYNEKLFF; DNA: TGCGCCAGCAGCCAAGCGTTCCAGGGCTATAATGAAAAACTGTTTTTT
D: NA; J: TRBJ2-1; V: TRBV28; CDR3: CASSSGQSYNEQFF; DNA: TGTGCCAGCAGTTCCGGACAGTCCTACAATGAGCAGTTCTTC
D: TRBD1; J: TRBJ1-3; V: TRBV30; CDR3: CAWRQGFSGNTIYF; DNA: TGTGCCTGGAGACAGGGGTTCTCTGGAAACACCATATATTTT
D: NA; J: TRBJ1-6; V: TRBV7-9; CDR3: CASSSQGSGEPLHF; DNA: TGTGCCAGCAGCTCTCAGGGGTCAGGGGAGCCCCTCCACTTT
D: TRBD1; J: TRBJ2-7; V: TRBV27; CDR3: CASSFGTGPYEQYF; DNA: TGTGCCAGCAGTTTCGGGACAGGCCCGTACGAGCAGTACTTC
D: NA; J: TRBJ2-7; V: TRBV9; CDR3: CASSVGGGLEQYF; DNA: TGTGCCAGCAGCGTGGGAGGAGGACTCGAGCAGTACTTC
D: TRBD2; J: TRBJ2-7; V: TRBV7-2; CDR3: CASSLRLAGGSEQYF; DNA: TGTGCCAGCAGCCTCAGACTAGCGGGAGGGTCTGAGCAGTACTTC
D: NA; J: TRBJ2-1; V: TRBV5-1; CDR3: CASSSGDSPNEQFF; DNA: TGCGCCAGCAGCTCAGGCGACAGCCCCAATGAGCAGTTCTTC
D: TRBD1; J: TRBJ1-1; V: TRBV14; CDR3: CASSHNRGTRRGNEAFF; DNA: TGTGCCAGCAGCCACAACAGGGGAACCAGGCGGGGTAATGAAGCTTTCTTT
D: TRBD2; J: TRBJ2-5; V: TRBV9; CDR3: CASSATSGGGSETQYF; DNA: TGTGCCAGCAGCGCCACCAGTGGGGGGGGTTCAGAGACCCAGTACTTC
D: NA; J: TRBJ1-5; V: TRBV11-2; CDR3: CASSLGTGEPQHF; DNA: TGTGCCAGCAGCTTAGGCACGGGAGAGCCCCAGCATTTT
D: NA; J: TRBJ2-3; V: TRBV19; CDR3: CASSLQRVTDTQYF; DNA: TGTGCCAGTAGTCTGCAGAGGGTCACAGATACGCAGTATTTT
D: TRBD1; J: TRBJ2-7; V: TRBV27; CDR3: CASSGRDRGLYEQYF; DNA: TGTGCCAGCAGTGGGAGGGACAGGGGGCTCTACGAGCAGTACTTC
D: TRBD1; J: TRBJ1-1; V: TRBV12-5; CDR3: CASGRTGTKTEAFF; DNA: TGTGCTAGTGGCCGGACAGGGACCAAGACTGAAGCTTTCTTT
D: TRBD1; J: TRBJ1-2; V: TRBV5-5; CDR3: CASSSQGPYTF; DNA: TGTGCCAGCAGCTCACAGGGGCCTTACACCTTC
D: NA; J: TRBJ1-5; V: TRBV27; CDR3: CASSPQTPGDQPQHF; DNA: TGTGCCAGCAGTCCACAAACACCAGGGGATCAGCCCCAGCATTTT